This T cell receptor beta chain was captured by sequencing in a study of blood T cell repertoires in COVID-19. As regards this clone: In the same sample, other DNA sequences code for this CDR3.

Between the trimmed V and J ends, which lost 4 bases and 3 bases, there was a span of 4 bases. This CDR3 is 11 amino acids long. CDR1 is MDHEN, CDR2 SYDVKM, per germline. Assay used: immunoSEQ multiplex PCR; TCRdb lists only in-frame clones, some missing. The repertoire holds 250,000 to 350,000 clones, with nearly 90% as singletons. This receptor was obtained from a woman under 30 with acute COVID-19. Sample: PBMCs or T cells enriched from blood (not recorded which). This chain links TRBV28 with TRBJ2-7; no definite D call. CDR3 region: CASSSYYEQYF. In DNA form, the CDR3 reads TGTGCCAGCAGTTCGTACTACGAGCAGTACTTC.